The text below deals with one T cell receptor beta chain. Its antigen remains unknown. Germline DNA was extracted too, while blood RNA derived from unsorted whole blood. Germline CDR1 SGHAT, CDR2 FQNNGV. V shed 5 bases and J shed 11 bases, with 18 bases lying between them. The CDR3 contains 14 residues. This specimen belongs to a study of tumor-infiltrating lymphocytes in primary liver carcinoma. Overall study: Through surgical resection, the patients' primary liver carcinoma was treated. General study points: The bulk unsorted samples meant that CD4+ and CD8+ repertoires went uncompared. Tumor-adjacent and tumor-blood pairs overlapped less than tumor region pairs did. Significantly greater top-250-clone fractions characterized tumors relative to blood (p = 0.039).

Starting from approximately 470 ng of total RNA, TCR beta cDNA was produced with a primer in the constant region. It was through three nested multiplex PCR rounds of slightly modified ARM-PCR that TCR beta libraries arose. The first two PCR rounds used TRBV1-TRBV30 primers with a Cbeta primer, nine to eleven cycles each. TCRdb reanalysed the multiplex PCR reads using MiXCR and keeps one entry per CDR3 protein. This sample has about 180,000 distinct CDR3 sequences, with 50% to 75% found just once. The chain links TRBV11-2 to TRBJ2-2; TRBD2 is a possible D gene (6 bases). This clonotype originated in a man aged 35 to 55 with primary liver carcinoma and hepatitis B virus infection. The sequenced material came from peripheral blood. In nucleotides, the CDR3 is TGTGCCAGCAGCCGGGACTTTAACATCGGAGAGCTGTTTTTT. Amino acid sequence: CASSRDFNIGELFF.